This T cell receptor (beta chain) was recovered during a study of a mutant IDH1 vaccine in newly diagnosed glioma. Study overall: Onset of vaccination occurred 4-6 weeks following radiotherapy alone, or with temozolomide cycles. Therapy received beforehand was radiotherapy, temozolomide, or both, with most patients given both.

As concerns this clone: Its specificity is not known.

Time point: week 35, safety follow-up. Vaccinated patients received 300 ug of mutant IDH1 20-mer peptide per dose, with topical imiquimod. The table came from immunoSEQ multiplex PCR; TCRdb's copy has only in-frame clones and leaves some out. This table has tens of thousands of clones, around 80% appearing once. Looked up from germline, CDR1 is SGHAT and CDR2 is FQNNGV. The CDR3 totals 13 residues. The germline V and J ends were trimmed by 1 base and 0 bases, with 4 bases remaining between them. The clonotype was recovered from a woman aged 40-49 years with glioma. Sample: PBMCs, taken from a glioma patient whose treatment included an IDH1 peptide vaccine. The rearrangement joins TRBV11-2 to TRBJ2-7; D call uncertain. DNA for the CDR3: TGTGCCAGCAGCTTAGGGTACTCCTACGAGCAGTACTTC. Translation gives CASSLGYSYEQYF.